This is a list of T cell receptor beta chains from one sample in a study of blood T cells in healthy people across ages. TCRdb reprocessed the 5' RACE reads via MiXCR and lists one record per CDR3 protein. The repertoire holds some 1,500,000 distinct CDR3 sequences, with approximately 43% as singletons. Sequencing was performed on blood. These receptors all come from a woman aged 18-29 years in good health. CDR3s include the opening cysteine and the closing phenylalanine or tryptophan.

CASSLGLGRATSTDTQYF	18	TRBV13	TRBJ2-3
CASSSRPGTGSTDTQYF	17	TRBV25-1	TRBJ2-3
CAWSAKQAYEQYF	13	TRBV30	TRBJ2-7
CASSLTSGRAYGNEQFF	17	TRBV7-8	TRBJ2-1
CASSYALGGGDTQYF	15	TRBV6-5	TRBJ2-3
CASVPRGLARSGQFF	15	TRBV12-3/TRBV12-4	-
CASGPLGSNTGELFF	15	TRBV5-1	TRBJ2-2
CSGQRALIGTEAFF	14	TRBV29-1	TRBJ1-1
CSVERTGMNTEAFF	14	TRBV20-1	TRBJ1-1
CASSVDVPGGVHNEQFF	17	TRBV9	TRBJ2-1
CASSEFRGGHQPQHF	15	TRBV2	TRBJ1-5
CASSPLAGSVNEQFF	15	TRBV2	TRBJ2-1
CASSQDTRRDTDAQYF	16	TRBV4-1	TRBJ2-3
CSVVGQWNTGELFF	14	TRBV29-1	TRBJ2-2
CASSAVAGQYNEQYF	15	TRBV12-3/TRBV12-4	TRBJ2-5
CASSSLAVSSYNEQFF	16	TRBV28	TRBJ2-1
CASRPEGSNYGYTF	14	TRBV27	TRBJ1-2
CASSRRGGVSYNEQFF	16	TRBV7-2	TRBJ2-1
CSARVVTGVAGIFGYTF	17	TRBV20-1	TRBJ1-2
CASSQDGPSRGDEQFF	16	TRBV4-3	TRBJ2-1
CASSEWGGSSYEQYF	15	TRBV25-1	TRBJ2-7
CASSQDRIPSPKGYTF	16	TRBV3-1	TRBJ1-2
CASSDRTGVNTEAFF	15	TRBV2	TRBJ1-1
CSAGPGQGSREQYF	14	TRBV20-1	-
CASSVFGTPDEQFF	14	TRBV9	TRBJ2-1
CASSLAGANNYGYTF	15	TRBV11-2	TRBJ1-2
CSARDLDRSGGYGYTF	16	TRBV20-1	TRBJ1-2
CSPRGEQAFF	10	TRBV20-1	TRBJ1-1
CASREISTYEQYF	13	TRBV27	TRBJ2-7
CASSLWSRGLHGYTF	15	TRBV12-3/TRBV12-4	TRBJ1-2
CASSYLGGGETQYF	14	TRBV7-2	TRBJ2-5
CASSLGSGGGMNTEAFF	17	TRBV7-6	TRBJ1-1
CASSQKILRGGAYEQYF	17	TRBV3-1	-
CTSSPPTPRGQIDTQYF	17	TRBV28	TRBJ2-3
CASSQETGLRGNNEQFF	17	TRBV3-1	TRBJ2-1
CASSLRGLALSSYNEQFF	18	TRBV11-2	TRBJ2-1
CASSTGTSGIREQYF	15	TRBV27	-
CASSLIGHGYTF	12	TRBV12-3/TRBV12-4	TRBJ1-2
CASSTQGADWQETQYF	16	TRBV7-9	TRBJ2-5
CASSTPRTGNNEQFF	15	TRBV27	TRBJ2-1
CASSLSQNTEAFF	13	TRBV12-3/TRBV12-4	TRBJ1-1
CASSPGTANEQFF	13	TRBV7-2	TRBJ2-1
CASSETVLNEQYF	13	TRBV7-2	-
CASSFLSKPSSGNTIYF	17	TRBV28	TRBJ1-3
CASSLNGGRAGTEAFF	16	TRBV7-9	TRBJ1-1
CASSEQALRGIQYF	14	TRBV9	TRBJ2-4
CASSLYVGEQYF	12	TRBV12-3/TRBV12-4	TRBJ2-7
CSATGTRTEQFF	12	TRBV20-1	TRBJ2-1
CASSPPEDSNQPQHF	15	TRBV28	TRBJ1-5
CATSDGLAGRTGELFF	16	TRBV24-1	TRBJ2-2
CASSEGRVHGRNTEAFF	17	TRBV6-1	TRBJ1-1
CASSMGQEYQPQHF	14	TRBV19	TRBJ1-5
CASSSLRGVTEAFF	14	TRBV7-9	TRBJ1-1
CASESGGVSADTQYF	15	TRBV12-3/TRBV12-4	TRBJ2-3